These T cell receptor beta chains were read from a single sample in a study of Graves' ophthalmopathy and Graves' hyperthyroidism. TCRdb ran MiXCR on the multiplex PCR reads and lists one entry per CDR3 protein. The sample shows about 25,000 distinct CDR3 sequences, less than 50% of them seen only once. Sequencing was carried out using peripheral blood. Every receptor here comes from an adult woman with stable Graves' hyperthyroidism. The CDR3 runs from the conserved cysteine through the conserved F or W. D genes are given only for firm matches.

V: TRBV2
D: TRBD2
CDR3: CATVAGETDTQYF

V: TRBV12-3/TRBV12-4
D: TRBD1
CDR3: CASSPGTGYHNEQFF

V: TRBV30
D: -
CDR3: CAWSVEQIYEQYF

V: TRBV7-7
D: TRBD2
CDR3: CASSPPLAGDSHNEQFF

V: TRBV7-8
D: TRBD2
CDR3: CASSPREAGGYNEQFF

V: TRBV20-1
D: -
CDR3: CSASGSVYEQYF

V: TRBV3-1
D: TRBD2
CDR3: CASSQDRLAGVNNEQFF

V: TRBV6-5
D: -
CDR3: CASSYTPTGTPHRELFF

V: TRBV29-1
D: TRBD2
CDR3: CSAGVAGGWLDEQFF

V: TRBV19
D: TRBD2
CDR3: CVGSIFEREADEQFF

V: TRBV10-3
D: -
CDR3: CAISESDKMNTEAFF

V: TRBV12-3/TRBV12-4
D: TRBD2
CDR3: CASSPGTSGRGELFF

V: TRBV20-1
D: -
CDR3: CSATRTSNQPQHF

V: TRBV15
D: -
CDR3: CATSRDLRGAETQYF

V: TRBV28
D: TRBD1
CDR3: CASIDVTGMRNTQYF

V: TRBV6-2/TRBV6-3
D: -
CDR3: CASMSHLAGGAFF

V: TRBV6-1
D: TRBD1
CDR3: CASRTGGAGTDTQYF

V: TRBV2
D: -
CDR3: CASSEEGVPYGYTF

V: TRBV7-6
D: -
CDR3: CASSLNVGVNTEAFF

V: TRBV14
D: -
CDR3: CASSQVKGYYEQYF

V: TRBV7-9
D: -
CDR3: CASGPTARPQHNEQFF

V: TRBV20-1
D: -
CDR3: CSASPGLSYEQYF

V: TRBV11-3
D: TRBD2
CDR3: CASSPPGLAGGNEQFF

V: TRBV24-1
D: TRBD2
CDR3: CATSDLWGGEQYF

V: TRBV27
D: TRBD2
CDR3: CASSEREQPYEQYF

V: TRBV20-1
D: -
CDR3: CSASFSPSYNEQFF

V: TRBV6-5
D: TRBD2
CDR3: CATRGLAVMGTQYF

V: TRBV11-3
D: TRBD1
CDR3: CASSLGTGLNTF

V: TRBV20-1
D: TRBD2
CDR3: CSATLLSGSGEQYF

V: TRBV6-5
D: TRBD1
CDR3: CASSYRGQYTEAFF

V: TRBV11-1
D: TRBD1
CDR3: CASSLGQTGSSRDTQYF

V: TRBV9
D: -
CDR3: CASSVDGRVYNEHF

V: TRBV10-3
D: TRBD2
CDR3: CAISSGTIDTQYF

V: TRBV6-5
D: -
CDR3: CASRGLETQYF

V: TRBV7-2
D: -
CDR3: CASSSIPHSPLHF

V: TRBV20-1
D: -
CDR3: CSARDQGGTGELFF

V: TRBV2
D: -
CDR3: CASSGQGITGNTIYF

V: TRBV6-6
D: -
CDR3: CASSYVSGSSGDTIYF

V: TRBV7-7
D: TRBD2
CDR3: CASSPRCSVAGGSEQYF

V: TRBV9
D: TRBD1
CDR3: CASSVDGTGKLFF

V: TRBV10-3
D: TRBD1
CDR3: CASSTGDREAFF

V: TRBV6-5
D: TRBD1
CDR3: CASSLVQGVDETQYF

V: TRBV24-1
D: -
CDR3: CATSVTNTGELFF

V: TRBV19
D: -
CDR3: CASSAGLNEKLFF

V: TRBV20-1
D: TRBD1
CDR3: CSATGGGEGKLFF

V: TRBV20-1
D: -
CDR3: CSARDQGTNSPLHF

V: TRBV7-3
D: -
CDR3: CASSLRGSEETQYF

V: TRBV20-1
D: -
CDR3: CSARWDSQFF

V: TRBV27
D: -
CDR3: CASSPGVGETQYF

V: TRBV20-1
D: TRBD2
CDR3: CSAIHKRGPYNEQFF

V: TRBV15
D: TRBD2
CDR3: CATSRDTEASLAGVDTQFF

V: TRBV6-5
D: -
CDR3: CASSYPYTF

V: TRBV3-1
D: TRBD2
CDR3: CASSQAGTSNNEQYF

V: TRBV7-4
D: -
CDR3: CASSLARVTEAFF

V: TRBV6-1
D: TRBD1
CDR3: CASSEGGYWTGGWETQYF

V: TRBV10-3
D: -
CDR3: CAISIAGANVLTF

V: TRBV12-3/TRBV12-4
D: -
CDR3: CASRQLDEQFF

V: TRBV4-1
D: -
CDR3: CASSHRKGTSYEQYF

V: TRBV27
D: -
CDR3: CASSLGRGLYQETQYF